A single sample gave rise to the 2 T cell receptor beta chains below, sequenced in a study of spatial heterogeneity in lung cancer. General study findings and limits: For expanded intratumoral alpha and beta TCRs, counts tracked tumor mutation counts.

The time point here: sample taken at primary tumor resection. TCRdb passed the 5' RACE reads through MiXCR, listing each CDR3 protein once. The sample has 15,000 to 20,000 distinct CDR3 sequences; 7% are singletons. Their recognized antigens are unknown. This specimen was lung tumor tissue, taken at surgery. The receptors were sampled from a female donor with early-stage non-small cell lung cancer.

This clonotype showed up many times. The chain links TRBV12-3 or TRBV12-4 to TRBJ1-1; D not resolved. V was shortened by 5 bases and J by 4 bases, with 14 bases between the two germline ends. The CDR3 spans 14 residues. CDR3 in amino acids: CASSPLRGSTEAFF. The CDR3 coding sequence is TGTGCCAGCAGTCCCCTCCGAGGCAGCACTGAAGCTTTCTTT.

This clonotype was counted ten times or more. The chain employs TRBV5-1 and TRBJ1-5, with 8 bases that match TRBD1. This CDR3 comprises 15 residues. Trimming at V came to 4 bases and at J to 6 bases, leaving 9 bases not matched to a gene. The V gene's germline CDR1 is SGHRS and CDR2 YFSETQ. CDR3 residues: CASSLSDREGQPQHF. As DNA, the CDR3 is TGCGCCAGCAGCCTTTCGGACAGGGAAGGTCAGCCCCAGCATTTT.